Following are 11 T cell receptor beta chains from one sample sequenced in a study of cytomegalovirus exposure and HLA in healthy donors. Measured with immunoSEQ multiplex PCR; TCRdb has only the in-frame clones, and not every one. The sample includes 140,000 or so clones, about 91% of them seen just once. Specimen: PBMCs. The receptors derive from a man younger than 35 in good health and CMV-seropositive.

V and J are TRBV25-1 and TRBJ2-7, with D possibly matching TRBD2 (6 bases). This CDR3 has 13 amino acids. Germline V lookup: CDR1 MGHDK, CDR2 SYGVNS. The V end lost 6 bases, the J end lost 2 bases, and 11 bases lay between the germline ends. CDR3 coding DNA: TGTGCCAGCAGGGGAGGAATCCCCTACGAGCAGTACTTC. It encodes CASRGGIPYEQYF.

The chain is built from TRBV9 and TRBJ1-3; D is undetermined. The ends were cut back, 2 bases at V and 0 bases at J, with 9 bases in the middle. The germline CDR1 and CDR2 sequences are SGDLS and YYNGEE. The CDR3 extends over 15 amino acids. CDR3 region: CASSVTPSSGNTIYF. CDR3 DNA sequence: TGTGCCAGCAGCGTTACACCTAGCTCTGGAAACACCATATATTTT.

The V call is TRBV19, the J call TRBJ1-5; D call uncertain. CDR1 and CDR2 (germline): LNHDA, SQIVND (reference sequence). Trimming took 10 bases from V and 5 from J, leaving 15 bases between them. The CDR3 runs to 13 residues. The CDR3 loop is CATSTEWDQPQHF. CDR3 DNA: TGTGCCACCTCGACGGAGTGGGATCAGCCCCAGCATTTT.

V usage is TRBV18 and J usage is TRBJ1-2, with 7 bases lining up with TRBD1. The CDR3 extends over 14 amino acids. CDR1 and CDR2 (germline): KGHSH, LQKENI. With 2 bases clipped from V and 4 bases from J, the junction kept 4 bases outside the gene matches. CDR3 nucleotides: TGTGCCAGCTCACCAGACAGGGCTGGCTATGGCTACACCTTC. This translates into CASSPDRAGYGYTF. Full variable domain (missing parts from reference TRBV18 and TRBJ1-2): NAGVMQNPRHLVRRRGQEARLRCSPMKGHSHVYWYRQLPEEGLKFMVYLQKENIIDESGMPKERFSAEFPKEGPSILRIQQVVRGDSAAYFCASSPDRAGYGYTFGSGTRLTVV.

V and J are TRBV6-1 and TRBJ1-1, with D perhaps matching TRBD1 (6 bases). Germline CDR1 reads MNHNS; CDR2 reads SASEGT. V lost 6 bases, J lost 0 bases, and 11 bases lay in between. This CDR3 has 14 amino acids. The CDR3: CASRGGGLNTEAFF. The CDR3 bases are TGTGCCAGCAGGGGCGGGGGCTTGAACACTGAAGCTTTCTTT.

The chain recombines TRBV11-2 with TRBJ1-2; 9 bases align to TRBD1. V lost 5 bases to trimming and J lost 6 bases; unmatched junction nucleotides: 10. This CDR3 comprises 15 residues. The germline CDR1 and CDR2 sequences are SGHAT and FQNNGV. DNA of the CDR3: TGTGCCAGCAGCCAACAGGGGGCGCGTTACCATGGCTACACCTTC. It translates to CASSQQGARYHGYTF.

The V gene is TRBV2, the J gene TRBJ1-1; 7 bases fit TRBD1. This CDR3 is built from 11 residues. The junction had 3 bases not matched to a gene; V was cut back by 10 bases and J by 4 bases. Germline V gene sequence: CDR1 SNHLY, CDR2 FYNNEI. CDR3 sequence: CAIRDSTEAFF. CDR3 nucleotide sequence: TGTGCCATCCGGGACAGCACTGAAGCTTTCTTT.

The rearrangement joins TRBV2 to TRBJ2-7; TRBD2 might be the D (5 bases). V was shortened by 8 bases and J by 2 bases, with 13 bases between the two germline ends. The CDR3 spans 13 residues. CDR1 SNHLY and CDR2 FYNNEI come from the germline V gene. CDR3: CASGYLATYEQYF. The CDR3 nucleotides read TGTGCCAGCGGCTATTTAGCGACCTACGAGCAGTACTTC.

The V gene is TRBV15, the J gene TRBJ2-1, with a possible D match to TRBD2 (5 bases). CDR1 and CDR2 from the germline V gene are LNHNV and YYDKDF (reference sequence). V lost 5 bases and J 0 bases, leaving 17 bases between the germline ends. This CDR3 contains 17 residues. In DNA, the CDR3 is TGTGCCACCAGCCTCGCCGGACTGGCAGGCTCCTACAATGAGCAGTTCTTC. Amino acids: CATSLAGLAGSYNEQFF.

This clone was counted once. V and J are TRBV7-2 and TRBJ2-2; weak D call: TRBD2 (6 bases). Germline loops: CDR1 SGHTA, CDR2 FQGNSA. With 5 bases removed from V and 5 bases from J, the gap between germline ends came to 15 bases. This CDR3 comprises 15 residues. The CDR3 sequence is CASSPGTPFTGELFF. The CDR3 DNA follows: TGTGCCAGCAGCCCCGGGACTCCCTTTACCGGGGAGCTGTTTTTT.

The V gene is TRBV29-1, the J gene TRBJ1-1, with a weak D call TRBD1 (5 bases). V was pared by 3 bases and J by 0 bases, with 8 bases between. CDR1 SQVTM and CDR2 ANQGSEA come from the germline V gene. This CDR3 is built from 13 residues. CDR3 sequence (DNA): TGCAGCGTTGAGGGACTCTTGAACACTGAAGCTTTCTTT. Translating it yields CSVEGLLNTEAFF.